The 30 T cell receptor beta chains presented below share a single source sample, sequenced in a study of shared clonotypes between healthy human individuals. TCRdb keeps only in-frame clones here, not all; method: immunoSEQ multiplex PCR. The table records over 850,000 clones, 78% of them present only once. Sequencing was done on a sample of memory CD4+ T cells from PBMCs. The sample's subset: CD45RA-negative fraction. Receptors originate from a man aged 18 to 30 in good health. Some clones in this sample may be carry-over from other donors' samples.

This clone was seen many times. The chain carries TRBV11-1 and TRBJ1-1; D is unresolved. Trimming shortened V by 1 base and J by 2 bases, and 5 bases separated the two germline ends. CDR1 and CDR2 (germline): SGHAT, FQDESV (reference sequence). The length of the CDR3 is 13 residues. The CDR3: CASSLDSNTEAFF. CDR3 coding DNA: TGTGCCAGCAGCTTAGATTCCAACACTGAAGCTTTCTTT.

The chain employs TRBV7-2 and TRBJ2-1; 7 bases are shared with TRBD2. The V gene's germline CDR1 is SGHTA and CDR2 FQGNSA. The J segment lost 3 bases and the V segment lost 4 bases, leaving 12 bases of the junction unmatched. There are 17 residues in the CDR3. The CDR3 coding sequence is TGTGCCAGCAGCTCCTCCGGGACTACTGCCCTCTACAATGAGCAGTTCTTC. This codes for CASSSSGTTALYNEQFF.

Points on this clone: Other DNA sequences within the sample encode an identical CDR3. The gene calls are TRBV5-1 and TRBJ2-5; D ambiguous. V was pared by 4 bases and J by 8 bases, with 6 bases between. Looked up from germline, CDR1 is SGHRS and CDR2 is YFSETQ. The CDR3 extends over 10 amino acids. The CDR3 loop is CASSGQTQYF. The DNA for the CDR3 is TGCGCCAGCAGCGGCCAAACCCAGTACTTC.

The CDR3 reads CASSKRQGGNTIYF. The DNA of the CDR3 is TGTGCCAGCAGCAAGCGACAGGGTGGAAACACCATATATTTT. This chain uses TRBV5-6 with TRBJ1-3, with 7 bases that match TRBD1. The length of the CDR3 is 14 residues. Unmatched junction bases numbered 4, after V lost 4 bases and J lost 3 bases. Germline V gene lookup returns CDR1 SGHDT and CDR2 YYEEEE.

The V and J genes are TRBV4-3 and TRBJ2-7; D is uncertain. This CDR3 has 15 amino acids. Per the germline V gene, CDR1 is LGHNA and CDR2 is YSLEER. Trimming removed 4 bases at V and 3 bases at J, with 16 bases between. The CDR3 protein is CASSRESQRVYEQYF. The CDR3 region has the DNA TGCGCCAGCAGCCGTGAGAGCCAAAGGGTCTACGAGCAGTACTTC.

This chain joins TRBV6-5 and TRBJ2-7, with TRBD1 as a possible D gene (5 bases). Trimming took 2 bases from V and 3 from J, leaving 14 bases between them. Per germline, CDR1 MNHEY and CDR2 SVGAGI. This CDR3 is built from 15 residues. The CDR3 nucleotides are TGTGCCAGCAGTTACAAGGCAGGGCAAAGCTACGAGCAGTACTTC. It is translated as CASSYKAGQSYEQYF.

Concerning this clone: One end of the junction fails to match germline, which may point to a read error. The chain joins TRBV9 to TRBJ1-1; D unclear. CDR1 is SGDLS, CDR2 YYNGEE, per germline. The CDR3 extends over 15 amino acids. DNA for the CDR3: TGTGCCAGCAGCGTAGGTGTCCTTAGCGGCACTGAGGCTTTCTTT. As protein: CASSVGVLSGTEAFF.

CDR3 sequence: CASSVVALAGERANNEQFF. CDR3 DNA sequence: TGTGCCAGCAGCGTAGTCGCTTTGGCCGGTGAGCGGGCTAACAATGAGCAGTTCTTC. This rearrangement joins TRBV9 to TRBJ2-1; the D gene is possibly TRBD2 (6 bases). V lost 0 bases and J 5 bases, leaving 24 bases between the germline ends. The CDR3 spans 19 residues. Germline V gene sequence: CDR1 SGDLS, CDR2 YYNGEE.

The genes are TRBV27 and TRBJ2-7; D is uncertain. The ends were cut back, 3 bases at V and 3 bases at J, with 21 bases in the middle. The CDR3 loop spans 17 amino acids. The germline V gene encodes CDR1 MNHEY and CDR2 SMNVEV (reference sequence). CDR3 sequence (DNA): TGTGCCAGCAGTTTGGCCGCTATTCCCCTTCGTGTCTACGAGCAGTACTTC. The encoded protein is CASSLAAIPLRVYEQYF.

The chain uses TRBV6-6 and TRBJ1-5; the match to TRBD1 covers 10 bases. Germline V gene lookup returns CDR1 MNHNY and CDR2 SVGAGI (reference sequence). The CDR3 runs to 16 residues. The V segment lost 6 bases and the J segment 5 bases; nucleotides outside the gene matches: 10. The CDR3: CASSPEDRGGYQPQHF. CDR3 nucleotide sequence: TGTGCCAGCAGCCCCGAGGACAGGGGGGGATATCAGCCCCAGCATTTT.

This clone has a handful of counts. This chain links TRBV12-5 with TRBJ2-1; unclear D gene. CDR1 is LGHNT, CDR2 FRNRAP, per germline. The CDR3 loop spans 13 amino acids. V lost 2 bases and J 1 base, leaving 3 bases between the germline ends. CDR3 coding DNA: TGTGCTAGTGGTTTGAAGTCCTACAATGAGCAGTTCTTC. Encoded protein: CASGLKSYNEQFF.

V usage is TRBV5-1 and J usage is TRBJ2-3, with D maybe TRBD1 (6 bases). The CDR3 spans 13 residues. Per the germline V gene, CDR1 is SGHRS and CDR2 is YFSETQ. The ends were cut back, 4 bases at V and 6 bases at J, with 12 bases in the middle. CDR3 sequence reads: CASSPRTADTQYF. The CDR3 nucleotides read TGCGCCAGCAGCCCAAGGACAGCGGATACGCAGTATTTT.

This chain uses TRBV2 with TRBJ1-4, with a tentative D call TRBD1 (5 bases). CDR3 size: 14 residues. Germline loops: CDR1 SNHLY, CDR2 FYNNEI. The V gene lost 4 bases and the J gene lost 6 bases, with 12 bases spanning the gap. The chain's CDR3 is CASSGERGDEKLFF. The CDR3 coding sequence is TGTGCCAGCAGTGGGGAGAGGGGCGATGAAAAACTGTTTTTT.

This clone showed up just a few times. The J gene is TRBJ2-7, the V gene TRBV2, with 7 bases matching TRBD1. CDR3 length: 14 residues. V was pared by 7 bases and J by 2 bases, with 8 bases of the junction left unmatched. CDR1 is SNHLY, CDR2 FYNNEI, per germline. The CDR3 region is CASTRGTATYEQYF. CDR3 sequence (DNA): TGTGCCAGCACCCGTGGGACAGCGACCTACGAGCAGTACTTC. Based on the CDR3 plus reference TRBV2 and TRBJ2-7, the full variable domain is EPEVTQTPSHQVTQMGQEVILRCVPISNHLYFYWYRQILGQKVEFLVSFYNNEISEKSEIFDDQFSVERPDGSNFTLKIRSTKLEDSAMYFCASTRGTATYEQYFGPGTRLTVT.

The chain uses TRBV5-1 and TRBJ2-7, with 9 positions matching TRBD2. V lost 0 bases to trimming and J lost 7 bases; unmatched junction nucleotides: 8. Germline V gene data show CDR1 as SGHRS and CDR2 as YFSETQ. This CDR3 has 15 amino acids. This CDR3 reads CASSLDSGRAGEQYF. CDR3 sequence (DNA): TGCGCCAGCAGCTTGGATAGCGGGAGAGCGGGGGAGCAGTACTTC.

This clone was detected ten times or more. The chain employs TRBV5-6 and TRBJ1-2, with a weak D call TRBD1 (6 bases). CDR1 and CDR2 from the germline V gene are SGHDT and YYEEEE. V lost 2 bases and J lost 6, with 17 bases in between. The CDR3 is 15 amino acids. The CDR3 nucleotides read TGTGCCAGCAGCTTTCTTGACAGGCCCCTCGATGGCTACACCTTC. This translates into CASSFLDRPLDGYTF.

CDR3 bases: TGTGCCAGCAGTCCTGGAGACAGGGAGGATGAAAAACTGTTTTTT. It codes for CASSPGDREDEKLFF. The chain employs TRBV25-1 and TRBJ1-4; TRBD1 aligns across 7 bases. J lost 6 bases, V lost 5 bases, and 9 bases had no gene match. From germline, CDR1 is MGHDK and CDR2 SYGVNS. This CDR3 contains 15 residues.

The chain couples TRBV29-1 to TRBJ2-1; 9 positions agree with TRBD2. Germline assignment: CDR1 SQVTM and CDR2 ANQGSEA. The CDR3 loop spans 14 amino acids. After removal of 1 base from V and 5 bases from J, the junction contained 3 bases not matched to a gene. CDR3 nucleotide sequence: TGCAGCGTTGAAGGACTAGCGGTGAACAATGAGCAGTTCTTC. Protein product: CSVEGLAVNNEQFF.

The rearrangement links TRBV28 to TRBJ1-1, with D tentatively TRBD1 (5 bases). V shed 7 bases and J shed 3 bases, with 18 bases lying between them. The CDR3 loop spans 15 amino acids. Germline lookup yields CDR1 MDHEN and CDR2 SYDVKM. CDR3 in DNA: TGTGCCAGCACCTCTGGGGGGGGTCCGGACACTGAAGCTTTCTTT. It yields the protein CASTSGGGPDTEAFF.

The chain recombines TRBV7-2 with TRBJ2-7; D may be TRBD1 or TRBD2 (5 bases each). The CDR3 sequence is 13 residues long. Germline CDR1 and CDR2: SGHTA and FQGNSA. Trimming removed 5 bases at V and 7 bases at J, with 15 bases between. CDR3 amino acids: CASSLIRGGEQYF. DNA of the CDR3: TGTGCCAGCAGCCTAATCCGGGGCGGGGAGCAGTACTTC.

The CDR3 loop reads CAWSPSPTGGYTEAFF. In nucleotides, the CDR3 is TGTGCCTGGAGTCCTTCACCCACAGGGGGCTACACTGAAGCTTTCTTT. The chain is built from TRBV30 and TRBJ1-1; 9 positions match TRBD1. The CDR3 length is 16 residues. Germline values: CDR1 GTSNPN, CDR2 SVGIG (reference sequence). J gave up 3 bases and V 2 bases, and 10 bases lay outside the gene matches.

The rearrangement links TRBV28 to TRBJ2-5; the D is unclear. The germline gives CDR1 MDHEN, CDR2 SYDVKM. V lost 6 bases to trimming and J lost 0 bases, with 14 bases between them. The CDR3 is made up of 15 amino acids. CDR3 coding DNA: TGTGCCAGCAGCCAGTCGGGTGGGGACCAAGAGACCCAGTACTTC. The encoded protein is CASSQSGGDQETQYF.

In this sample, this clone turned up a few times. J is TRBJ2-2 and V is TRBV28; tentative D call: TRBD2 (7 bases). Germline CDR1 reads MDHEN; CDR2 reads SYDVKM. This CDR3 is built from 17 residues. The germline V and J ends were trimmed by 5 bases and 6 bases, with 22 bases remaining between them. This CDR3 is CASSNNARGGVAGELFF. Written as DNA, the CDR3 is TGTGCCAGCAGTAACAACGCCAGGGGAGGGGTCGCCGGGGAGCTGTTTTTT.

The rearrangement uses TRBV7-3 and TRBJ2-7; TRBD2 agrees at 9 bases. The CDR3 spans 21 residues. The junction had 29 bases not matched to a gene; V was cut back by 4 bases and J by 7 bases. The germline gives CDR1 SGHTA, CDR2 FQGTGA. DNA of the CDR3: TGTGCCAGCAGCTCCGGGACAGCTGTACTAAAGGGTCTAGCGGGATTTAGGGAGCAGTACTTC. It translates to CASSSGTAVLKGLAGFREQYF.

J is TRBJ1-2 and V is TRBV7-8; 10 nucleotides line up with TRBD1. Germline assignment: CDR1 SGHVS and CDR2 FQNEAQ. This CDR3 is 14 amino acids long. V lost 3 bases to trimming and J lost 8 bases; unmatched junction nucleotides: 6. The CDR3 spells CASSLGQGFLGYTF. The CDR3 nucleotides are TGTGCCAGCAGCTTGGGACAGGGGTTTTTGGGCTACACCTTC.

The chain combines TRBV18 with TRBJ2-1; 9 positions agree with TRBD2. The CDR3 has 16 residues. With V trimmed by 3 bases and J by 3 bases, 6 bases remained unmatched. CDR1 and CDR2 from the germline V gene are KGHSH and LQKENI. Here the CDR3 DNA reads TGTGCCAGCTCACCCTTAGCGGGAGCGATCTACAATGAGCAGTTCTTC. This codes for CASSPLAGAIYNEQFF.

This clone turned up a few times. The genes are TRBV4-1 and TRBJ2-3; 13 bases are shared with TRBD2. This CDR3 contains 18 residues. CDR1 and CDR2 (germline): MGHRA, YSYEKL. J lost 4 bases, V lost 3 bases, and 10 bases had no gene match. CDR3: CASSQATSGRAGSDTQYF. In nucleotides, the CDR3 is TGCGCCAGCAGCCAGGCTACTAGCGGGAGGGCGGGGTCAGATACGCAGTATTTT.

The chain joins TRBV5-1 to TRBJ2-5; 11 nucleotides match TRBD2. CDR3 size: 19 residues. V shed 4 bases and J 5 bases; nucleotides not matched to a gene: 19. Germline V gene sequence: CDR1 SGHRS, CDR2 YFSETQ. Here the CDR3 DNA reads TGCGCCAGCAGCGTGACAGTCACCGGGACTAGCGGTATTTTGGAGACCCAGTACTTC. This encodes CASSVTVTGTSGILETQYF. Full variable domain (missing parts from reference TRBV5-1 and TRBJ2-5): KAGVTQTPRYLIKTRGQQVTLSCSPISGHRSVSWYQQTPGQGLQFLFEYFSETQRNKGNFPGRFSGRQFSNSRSEMNVSTLELGDSALYLCASSVTVTGTSGILETQYFGPGTRLLVL.

The chain recombines TRBV29-1 with TRBJ2-5; TRBD2 is a possible D gene (5 bases). Trimming stripped 4 bases from V and 1 base from J, with 10 bases between. Germline V lookup: CDR1 SQVTM, CDR2 ANQGSEA. The length of the CDR3 is 13 residues. The CDR3 spells CSVVRSGQETQYF. The CDR3 DNA is TGCAGCGTTGTGCGGAGCGGCCAAGAGACCCAGTACTTC. The whole variable domain, filled in from reference TRBV29-1 and TRBJ2-5, reads SAVISQKPSRDICQRGTSLTIQCQVDSQVTMMFWYRQQPGQSLTLIATANQGSEATYESGFVIDKFPISRPNLTFSTLTVSNMSPEDSSIYLCSVVRSGQETQYFGPGTRLLVL.

The chain is built from TRBV5-1 and TRBJ1-1; D might be TRBD1 (5 bases). Trimming shortened V by 3 bases and J by 0 bases, and 9 bases separated the two germline ends. Germline V gene sequence: CDR1 SGHRS, CDR2 YFSETQ. The CDR3 contains 14 residues. CDR3: CASSYGTVNTEAFF. The CDR3, as DNA: TGCGCCAGCAGCTACGGGACGGTGAACACTGAAGCTTTCTTT.